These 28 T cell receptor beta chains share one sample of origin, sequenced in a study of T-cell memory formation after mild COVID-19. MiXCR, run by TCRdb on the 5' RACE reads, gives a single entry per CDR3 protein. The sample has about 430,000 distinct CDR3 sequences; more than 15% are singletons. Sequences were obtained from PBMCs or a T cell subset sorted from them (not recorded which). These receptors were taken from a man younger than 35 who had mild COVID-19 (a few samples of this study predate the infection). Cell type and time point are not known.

In nucleotides, the CDR3 is TGTGCCACCTGCGGTCGTGCACACCTGAATTCACCCCTCCACTTT. Protein: CATCGRAHLNSPLHF. This chain links TRBV24-1 with TRBJ1-6; D remains ambiguous. The germline V gene has CDR1 KGHDR and CDR2 SFDVKD. Between the trimmed V and J ends, which lost 9 bases and 7 bases, there was a span of 18 bases. The CDR3 sequence is 15 residues long.

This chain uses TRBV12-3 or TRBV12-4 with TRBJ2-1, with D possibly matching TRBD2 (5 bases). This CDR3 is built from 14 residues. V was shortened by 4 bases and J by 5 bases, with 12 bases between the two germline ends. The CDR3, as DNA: TGTGCCAGCAGTTCCATCCGGAGGAACAATGAGCAGTTCTTC. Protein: CASSSIRRNNEQFF.

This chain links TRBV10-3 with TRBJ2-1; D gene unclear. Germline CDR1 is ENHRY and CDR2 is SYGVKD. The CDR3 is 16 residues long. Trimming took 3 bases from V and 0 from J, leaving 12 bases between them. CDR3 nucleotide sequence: TGTGCCATCAGTGATACTGGGTCTAGCTCCTACAATGAGCAGTTCTTC. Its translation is CAISDTGSSSYNEQFF.

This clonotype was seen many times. The CDR3 nucleotides are TGTGCCAGCAGCCTGGAAACTAGCGGGGGACCAGCCACCGGGGAGCTGTTTTTT. It encodes CASSLETSGGPATGELFF. This chain joins TRBV4-2 and TRBJ2-2, with TRBD2 matching 11 bases. Germline lookup yields CDR1 LGHNA and CDR2 YNFKEQ. V trimming: 4 bases; J trimming: 4 bases; junction bases outside the gene matches: 11. This CDR3 is 18 amino acids long.

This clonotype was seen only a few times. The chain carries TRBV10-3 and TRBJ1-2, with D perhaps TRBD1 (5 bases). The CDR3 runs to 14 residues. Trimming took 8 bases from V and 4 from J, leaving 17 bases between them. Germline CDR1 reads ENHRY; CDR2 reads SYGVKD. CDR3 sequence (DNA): TGTGCCATCCGGCCCGTGGGACTAAGCTATGGCTACACCTTC. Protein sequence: CAIRPVGLSYGYTF.

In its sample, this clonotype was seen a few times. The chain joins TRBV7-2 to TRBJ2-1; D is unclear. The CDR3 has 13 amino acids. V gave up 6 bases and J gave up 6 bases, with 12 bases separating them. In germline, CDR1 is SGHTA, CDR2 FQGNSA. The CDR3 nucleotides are TGTGCCAGCAGTCGTAGGCCTGGCAATGAGCAGTTCTTC. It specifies CASSRRPGNEQFF.

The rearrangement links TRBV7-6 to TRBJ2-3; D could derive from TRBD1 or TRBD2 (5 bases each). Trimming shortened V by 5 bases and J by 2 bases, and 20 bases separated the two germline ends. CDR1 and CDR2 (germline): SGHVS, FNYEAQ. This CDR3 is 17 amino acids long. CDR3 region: CASSPVGAGRDTDTQYF. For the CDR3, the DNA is TGTGCCAGCAGCCCGGTCGGGGCGGGTAGAGACACAGATACGCAGTATTTT.

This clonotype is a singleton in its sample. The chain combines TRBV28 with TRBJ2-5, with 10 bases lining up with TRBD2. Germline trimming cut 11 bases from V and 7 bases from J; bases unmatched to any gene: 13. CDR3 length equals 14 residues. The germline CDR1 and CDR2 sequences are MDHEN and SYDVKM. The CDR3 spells CASNSLAGVGTQYF. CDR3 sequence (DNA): TGTGCCTCCAATTCGCTAGCGGGGGTCGGGACCCAGTACTTC.

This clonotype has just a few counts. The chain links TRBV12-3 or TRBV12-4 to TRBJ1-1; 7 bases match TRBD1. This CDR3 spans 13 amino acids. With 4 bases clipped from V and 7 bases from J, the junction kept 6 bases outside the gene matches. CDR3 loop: CASSSGQVYEAFF. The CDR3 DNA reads TGTGCCAGCAGTTCCGGACAGGTCTATGAAGCTTTCTTT.

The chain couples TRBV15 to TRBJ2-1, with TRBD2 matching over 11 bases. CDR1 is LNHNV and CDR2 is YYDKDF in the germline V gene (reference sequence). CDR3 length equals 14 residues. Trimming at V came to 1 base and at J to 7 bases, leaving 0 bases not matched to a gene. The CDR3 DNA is TGTGCCACCAGCAGAGTAGCGGGAGGGAATGAGCAGTTCTTC. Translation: CATSRVAGGNEQFF.

This chain's CDR3 is CSARVFQDQPQHF. The CDR3 bases are TGCAGTGCTAGAGTATTCCAAGATCAGCCCCAGCATTTT. V and J are TRBV20-1 and TRBJ1-5; D call uncertain. The length of the CDR3 is 13 residues. The ends were cut back, 1 base at V and 5 bases at J, with 9 bases in the middle. Germline loops: CDR1 DFQATT, CDR2 SNEGSKA (reference sequence).

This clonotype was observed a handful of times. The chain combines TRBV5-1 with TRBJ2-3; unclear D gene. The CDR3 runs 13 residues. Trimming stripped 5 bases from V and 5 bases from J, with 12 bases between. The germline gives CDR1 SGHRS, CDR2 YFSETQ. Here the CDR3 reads CASRPGSGDTQYF. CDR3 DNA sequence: TGCGCCAGCAGGCCCGGTTCGGGAGATACGCAGTATTTT. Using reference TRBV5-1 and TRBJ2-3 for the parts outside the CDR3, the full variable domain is KAGVTQTPRYLIKTRGQQVTLSCSPISGHRSVSWYQQTPGQGLQFLFEYFSETQRNKGNFPGRFSGRQFSNSRSEMNVSTLELGDSALYLCASRPGSGDTQYFGPGTRLTVL.

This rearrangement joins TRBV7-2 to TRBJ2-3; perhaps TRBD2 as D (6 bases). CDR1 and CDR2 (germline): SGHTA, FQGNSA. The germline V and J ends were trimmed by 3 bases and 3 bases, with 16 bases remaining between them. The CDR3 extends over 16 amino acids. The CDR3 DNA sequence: TGTGCCAGCAGCTTCAACCGGGACTTGAGAACAGATACGCAGTATTTT. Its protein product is CASSFNRDLRTDTQYF.

CDR3 coding DNA: TGCGCCAGCAGCGCAGGGGACGGCGCCTACGAGCAGTACGTC. Protein: CASSAGDGAYEQYV. The chain recombines TRBV5-1 with TRBJ2-7; maybe TRBD1 (6 bases). Trimming pared 4 bases from V and 2 bases from J, leaving 13 bases between. This CDR3 is 14 amino acids long. The germline CDR1 and CDR2 sequences are SGHRS and YFSETQ.

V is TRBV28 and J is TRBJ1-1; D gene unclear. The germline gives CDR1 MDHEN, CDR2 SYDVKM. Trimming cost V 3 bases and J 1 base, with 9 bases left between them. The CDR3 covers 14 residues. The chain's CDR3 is CASSFFSGNTEAFF. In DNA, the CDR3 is TGTGCCAGCAGTTTTTTCTCCGGGAACACTGAAGCTTTCTTT. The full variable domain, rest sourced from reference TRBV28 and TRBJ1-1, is DVKVTQSSRYLVKRTGEKVFLECVQDMDHENMFWYRQDPGLGLRLIYFSYDVKMKEKGDIPEGYSVSREKKERFSLILESASTNQTSMYLCASSFFSGNTEAFFGQGTRLTVV.

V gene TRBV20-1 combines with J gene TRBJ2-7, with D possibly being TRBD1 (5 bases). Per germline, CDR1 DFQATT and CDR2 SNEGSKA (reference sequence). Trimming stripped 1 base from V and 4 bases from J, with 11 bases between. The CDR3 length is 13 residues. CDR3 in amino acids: CSARVPGRYEQYF. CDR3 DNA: TGCAGTGCTAGAGTGCCAGGGCGGTACGAGCAGTACTTC.

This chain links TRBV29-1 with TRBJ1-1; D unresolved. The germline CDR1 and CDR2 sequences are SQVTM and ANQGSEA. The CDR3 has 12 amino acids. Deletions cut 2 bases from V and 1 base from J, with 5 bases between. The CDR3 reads CSVESGNTEAFF. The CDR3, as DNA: TGCAGCGTTGAATCGGGGAACACTGAAGCTTTCTTT.

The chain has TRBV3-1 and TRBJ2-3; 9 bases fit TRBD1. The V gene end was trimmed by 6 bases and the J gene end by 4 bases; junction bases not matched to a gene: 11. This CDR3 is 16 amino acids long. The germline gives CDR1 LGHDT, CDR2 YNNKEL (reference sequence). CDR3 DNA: TGTGCCAGCAGGGCCGTTCCGGGACAGGGCCCAGATACGCAGTATTTT. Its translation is CASRAVPGQGPDTQYF.

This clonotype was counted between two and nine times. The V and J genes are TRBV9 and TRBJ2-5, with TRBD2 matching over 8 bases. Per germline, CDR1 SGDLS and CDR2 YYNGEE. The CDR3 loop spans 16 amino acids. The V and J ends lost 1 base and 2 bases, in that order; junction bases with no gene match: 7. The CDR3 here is CASSVWSGGSQETQYF. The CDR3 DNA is TGTGCCAGCAGCGTATGGTCGGGGGGGTCTCAAGAGACCCAGTACTTC.

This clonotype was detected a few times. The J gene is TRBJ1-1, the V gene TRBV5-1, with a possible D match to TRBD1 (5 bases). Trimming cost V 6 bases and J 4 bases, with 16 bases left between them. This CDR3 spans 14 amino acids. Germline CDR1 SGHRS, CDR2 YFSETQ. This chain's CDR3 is CASNRGTGITEAFF. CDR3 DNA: TGCGCCAGCAATCGGGGGACGGGTATCACTGAAGCTTTCTTT.

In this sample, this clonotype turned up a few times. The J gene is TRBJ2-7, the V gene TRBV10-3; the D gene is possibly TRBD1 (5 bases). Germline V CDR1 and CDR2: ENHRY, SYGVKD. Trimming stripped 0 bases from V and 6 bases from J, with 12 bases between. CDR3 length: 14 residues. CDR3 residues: CAISESWPTGEQYF. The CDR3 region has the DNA TGTGCCATCAGTGAGTCGTGGCCCACAGGCGAGCAGTACTTC.

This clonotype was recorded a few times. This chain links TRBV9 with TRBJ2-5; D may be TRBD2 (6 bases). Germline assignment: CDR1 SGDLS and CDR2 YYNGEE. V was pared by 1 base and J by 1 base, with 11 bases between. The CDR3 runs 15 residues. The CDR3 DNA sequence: TGTGCCAGCAGCGTAAACGGGGGTAGCCAAGAGACCCAGTACTTC. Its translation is CASSVNGGSQETQYF.

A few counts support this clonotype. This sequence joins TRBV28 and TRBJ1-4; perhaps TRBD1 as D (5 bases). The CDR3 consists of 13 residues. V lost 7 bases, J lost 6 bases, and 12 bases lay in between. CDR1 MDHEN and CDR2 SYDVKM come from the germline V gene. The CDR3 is CASTLGTDEKLFF. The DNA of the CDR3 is TGTGCCAGCACTCTAGGGACGGATGAAAAACTGTTTTTT. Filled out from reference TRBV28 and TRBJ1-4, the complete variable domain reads DVKVTQSSRYLVKRTGEKVFLECVQDMDHENMFWYRQDPGLGLRLIYFSYDVKMKEKGDIPEGYSVSREKKERFSLILESASTNQTSMYLCASTLGTDEKLFFGSGTQLSVL.

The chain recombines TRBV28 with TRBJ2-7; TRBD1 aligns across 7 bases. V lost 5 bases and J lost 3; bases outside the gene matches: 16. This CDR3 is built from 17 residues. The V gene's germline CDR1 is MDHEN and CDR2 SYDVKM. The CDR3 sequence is CASSRSGQVGGFYEQYV. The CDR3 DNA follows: TGTGCCAGCAGTCGCTCCGGACAGGTTGGGGGCTTCTACGAGCAGTACGTC.

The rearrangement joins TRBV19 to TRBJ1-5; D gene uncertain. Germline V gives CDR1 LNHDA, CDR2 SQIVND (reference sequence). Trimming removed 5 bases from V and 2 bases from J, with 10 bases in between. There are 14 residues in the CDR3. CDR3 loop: CASSAGLGNQPQHF. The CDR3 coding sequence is TGTGCCAGTAGTGCGGGCCTCGGCAATCAGCCCCAGCATTTT.

The CDR3: CASSSEQGRGSPLHF. DNA of the CDR3: TGTGCCAGCAGTTCTGAACAGGGAAGAGGATCACCCCTCCACTTT. This chain joins TRBV6-6 and TRBJ1-6; perhaps TRBD1 as D (6 bases). This CDR3 has 15 residues. The V end lost 4 bases, the J end lost 10 bases, and 17 bases lay between the germline ends. In germline, CDR1 is MNHNY, CDR2 SVGAGI (reference sequence).

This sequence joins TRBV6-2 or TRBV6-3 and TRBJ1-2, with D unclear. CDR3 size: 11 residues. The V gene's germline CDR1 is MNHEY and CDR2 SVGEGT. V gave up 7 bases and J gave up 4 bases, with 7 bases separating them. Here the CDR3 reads CASTNTYGYTF. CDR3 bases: TGTGCCAGCACCAACACCTATGGCTACACCTTC.

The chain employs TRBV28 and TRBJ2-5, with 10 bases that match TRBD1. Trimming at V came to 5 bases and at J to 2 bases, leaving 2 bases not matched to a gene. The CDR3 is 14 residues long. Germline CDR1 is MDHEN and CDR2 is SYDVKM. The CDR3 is CASSGQGGQETQYF. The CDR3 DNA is TGTGCCAGCAGTGGACAGGGGGGACAAGAGACCCAGTACTTC.